This TCR beta chain was recovered during a study of shared T cell receptors in the human thymus. Per germline, CDR1 MGHRA and CDR2 YSYEKL. CDR3 length: 13 residues. The J segment lost 7 bases and the V segment lost 4 bases, leaving 4 bases of the junction unmatched. Data came from immunoSEQ multiplex PCR; TCRdb stores just in-frame clones and leaves some out. This sample yields approximately 490,000 clones, of which approximately 80% are seen a single time; around 0.013% belongs to the top ten. Separately, the same data were catalogued under a study of human thymus T cells. That work adds: The thymus tissue came from resections taken during corrective heart surgery.

This sequence originates from a boy under two years old with a congenital heart defect. V and J are TRBV4-1 and TRBJ2-1; 7 bases match TRBD2. Sequenced: thymocytes. The CDR3 loop is CASSPWGGNEQFF. CDR3 bases: TGCGCCAGCAGCCCCTGGGGAGGGAATGAGCAGTTCTTC.